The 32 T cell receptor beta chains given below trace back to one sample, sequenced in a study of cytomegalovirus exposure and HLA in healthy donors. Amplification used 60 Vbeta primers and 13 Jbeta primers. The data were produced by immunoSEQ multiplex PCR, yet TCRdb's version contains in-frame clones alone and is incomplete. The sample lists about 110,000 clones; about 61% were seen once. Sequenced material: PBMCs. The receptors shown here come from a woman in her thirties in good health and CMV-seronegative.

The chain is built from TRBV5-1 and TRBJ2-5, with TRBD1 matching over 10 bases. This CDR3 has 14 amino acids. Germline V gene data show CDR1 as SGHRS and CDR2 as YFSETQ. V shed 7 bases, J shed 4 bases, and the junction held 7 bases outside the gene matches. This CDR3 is CASRPGTGVETQYF. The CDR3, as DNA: TGCGCCAGCCGGCCCGGGACAGGGGTAGAGACCCAGTACTTC. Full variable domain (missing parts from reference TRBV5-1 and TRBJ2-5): KAGVTQTPRYLIKTRGQQVTLSCSPISGHRSVSWYQQTPGQGLQFLFEYFSETQRNKGNFPGRFSGRQFSNSRSEMNVSTLELGDSALYLCASRPGTGVETQYFGPGTRLLVL.

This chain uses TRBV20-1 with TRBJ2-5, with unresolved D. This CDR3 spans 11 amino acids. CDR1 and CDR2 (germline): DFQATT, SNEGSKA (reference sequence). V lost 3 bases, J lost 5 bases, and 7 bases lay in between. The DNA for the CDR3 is TGCAGTGCTAGTCTCTCGGAGACCCAGTACTTC. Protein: CSASLSETQYF.

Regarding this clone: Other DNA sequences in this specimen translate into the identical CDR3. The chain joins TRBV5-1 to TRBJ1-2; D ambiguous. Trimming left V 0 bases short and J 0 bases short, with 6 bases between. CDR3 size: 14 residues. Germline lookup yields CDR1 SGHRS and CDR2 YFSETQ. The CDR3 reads CASSLDTPNYGYTF. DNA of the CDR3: TGCGCCAGCAGCTTGGACACCCCTAACTATGGCTACACCTTC.

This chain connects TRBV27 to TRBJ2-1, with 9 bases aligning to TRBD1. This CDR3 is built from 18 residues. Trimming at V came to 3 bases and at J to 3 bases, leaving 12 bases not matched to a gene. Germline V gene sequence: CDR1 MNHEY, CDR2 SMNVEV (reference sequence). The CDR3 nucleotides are TGTGCCAGCAGTTTCTCGCTCCGAGGGACAGGGCTCTACAATGAGCAGTTCTTC. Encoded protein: CASSFSLRGTGLYNEQFF.

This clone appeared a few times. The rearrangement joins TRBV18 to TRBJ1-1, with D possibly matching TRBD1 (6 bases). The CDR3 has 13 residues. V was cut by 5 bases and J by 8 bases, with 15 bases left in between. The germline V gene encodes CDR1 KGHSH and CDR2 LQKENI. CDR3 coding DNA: TGTGCCAGCTCAAGCGGGACACGCCAAGAAGCTTTCTTT. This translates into CASSSGTRQEAFF.

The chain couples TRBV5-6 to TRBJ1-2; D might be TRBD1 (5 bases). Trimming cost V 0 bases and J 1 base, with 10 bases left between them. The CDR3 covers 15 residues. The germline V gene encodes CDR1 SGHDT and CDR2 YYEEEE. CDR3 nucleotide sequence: TGTGCCAGCAGCTTGGCCGGGGGAAGTAACTATGGCTACACCTTC. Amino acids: CASSLAGGSNYGYTF.

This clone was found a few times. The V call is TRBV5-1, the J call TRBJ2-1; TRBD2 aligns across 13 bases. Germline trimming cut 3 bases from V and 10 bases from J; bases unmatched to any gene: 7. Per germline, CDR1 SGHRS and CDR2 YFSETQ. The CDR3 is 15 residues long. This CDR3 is CASSWGLAGSEEQFF. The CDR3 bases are TGCGCCAGCAGCTGGGGACTAGCGGGATCCGAGGAGCAGTTCTTC.

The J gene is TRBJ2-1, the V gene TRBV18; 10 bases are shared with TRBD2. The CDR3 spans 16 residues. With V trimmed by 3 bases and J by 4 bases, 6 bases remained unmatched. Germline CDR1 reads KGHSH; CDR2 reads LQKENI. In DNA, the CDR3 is TGTGCCAGCTCACCGCGGGGACTAGCGTTTTACAATGAGCAGTTCTTC. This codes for CASSPRGLAFYNEQFF.

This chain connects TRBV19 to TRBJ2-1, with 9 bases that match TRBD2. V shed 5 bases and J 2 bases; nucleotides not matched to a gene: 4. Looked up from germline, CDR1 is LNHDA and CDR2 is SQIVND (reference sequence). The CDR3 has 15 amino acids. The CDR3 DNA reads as TGTGCCAGTAGTGTAGCGGGAGATCCCTACAATGAGCAGTTCTTC. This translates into CASSVAGDPYNEQFF.

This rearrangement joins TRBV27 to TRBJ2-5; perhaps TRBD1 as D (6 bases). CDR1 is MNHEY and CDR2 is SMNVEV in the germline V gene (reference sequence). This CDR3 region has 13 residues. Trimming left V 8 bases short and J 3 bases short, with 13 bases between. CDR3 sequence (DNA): TGTGCCAGCCGATACAACAGGGAAGAGACCCAGTACTTC. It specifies CASRYNREETQYF.

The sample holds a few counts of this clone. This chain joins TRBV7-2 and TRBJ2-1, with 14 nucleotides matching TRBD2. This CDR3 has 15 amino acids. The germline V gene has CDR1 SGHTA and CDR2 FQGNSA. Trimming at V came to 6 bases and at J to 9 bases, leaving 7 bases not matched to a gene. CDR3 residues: CASSLEGLAGVEQFF. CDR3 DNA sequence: TGTGCCAGCAGTCTGGAGGGACTAGCGGGAGTTGAGCAGTTCTTC.

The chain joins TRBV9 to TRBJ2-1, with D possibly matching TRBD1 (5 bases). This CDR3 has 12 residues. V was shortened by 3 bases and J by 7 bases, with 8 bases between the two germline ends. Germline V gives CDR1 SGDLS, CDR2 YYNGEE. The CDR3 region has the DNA TGTGCCAGCAGCGCAGACAGTAATGAGCAGTTCTTC. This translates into CASSADSNEQFF. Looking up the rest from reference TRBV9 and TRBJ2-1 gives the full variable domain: DSGVTQTPKHLITATGQRVTLRCSPRSGDLSVYWYQQSLDQGLQFLIQYYNGEERAKGNILERFSAQQFPDLHSELNLSSLELGDSALYFCASSADSNEQFFGPGTRLTVL.

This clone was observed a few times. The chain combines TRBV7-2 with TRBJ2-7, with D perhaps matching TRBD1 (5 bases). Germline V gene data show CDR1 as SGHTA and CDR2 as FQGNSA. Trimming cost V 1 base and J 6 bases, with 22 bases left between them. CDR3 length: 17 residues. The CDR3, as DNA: TGTGCCAGCAGCTTAGATAAGGGGTTCACCTTGAGGACCGAGCAGTACTTC. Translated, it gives CASSLDKGFTLRTEQYF.

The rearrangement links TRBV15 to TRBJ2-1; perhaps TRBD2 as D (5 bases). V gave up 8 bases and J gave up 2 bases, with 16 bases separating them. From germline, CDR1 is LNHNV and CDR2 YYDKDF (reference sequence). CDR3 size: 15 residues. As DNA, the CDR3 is TGTGCCACCGGACTCGAGGACTGGACCTACAATGAGCAGTTCTTC. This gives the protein CATGLEDWTYNEQFF.

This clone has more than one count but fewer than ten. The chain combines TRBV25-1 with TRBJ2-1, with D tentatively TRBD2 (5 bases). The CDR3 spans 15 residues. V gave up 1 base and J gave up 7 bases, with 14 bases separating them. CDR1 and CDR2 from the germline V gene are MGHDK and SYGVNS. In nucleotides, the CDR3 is TGTGCCAGCAGTGAATTGACGGGATCACGGAATGAGCAGTTCTTC. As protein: CASSELTGSRNEQFF. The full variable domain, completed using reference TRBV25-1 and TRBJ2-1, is EADIYQTPRYLVIGTGKKITLECSQTMGHDKMYWYQQDPGMELHLIHYSYGVNSTEKGDLSSESTVSRIRTEHFPLTLESARPSHTSQYLCASSELTGSRNEQFFGPGTRLTVL.

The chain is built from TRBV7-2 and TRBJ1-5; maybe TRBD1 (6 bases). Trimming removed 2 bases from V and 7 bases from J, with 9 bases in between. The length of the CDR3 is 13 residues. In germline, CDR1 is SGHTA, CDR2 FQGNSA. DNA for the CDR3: TGTGCCAGCAGCTTACACAGGGACCAGCCCCAGCATTTT. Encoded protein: CASSLHRDQPQHF. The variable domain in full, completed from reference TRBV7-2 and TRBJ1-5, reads GAGVSQSPSNKVTEKGKDVELRCDPISGHTALYWYRQSLGQGLEFLIYFQGNSAPDKSGLPSDRFSAERTGGSVSTLTIQRTQQEDSAVYLCASSLHRDQPQHFGDGTRLSIL.

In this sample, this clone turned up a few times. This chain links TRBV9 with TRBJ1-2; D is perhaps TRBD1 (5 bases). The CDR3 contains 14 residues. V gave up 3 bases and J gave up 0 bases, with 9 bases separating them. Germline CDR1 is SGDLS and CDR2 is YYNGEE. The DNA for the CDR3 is TGTGCCAGCAGCGAAACAGGAGCTAACTATGGCTACACCTTC. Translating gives CASSETGANYGYTF.

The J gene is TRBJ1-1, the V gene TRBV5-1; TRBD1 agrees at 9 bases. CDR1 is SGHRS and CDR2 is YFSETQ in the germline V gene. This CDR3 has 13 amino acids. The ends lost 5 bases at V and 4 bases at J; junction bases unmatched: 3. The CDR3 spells CASSATGGTEAFF. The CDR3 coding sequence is TGCGCCAGCAGTGCGACAGGGGGCACTGAAGCTTTCTTT.

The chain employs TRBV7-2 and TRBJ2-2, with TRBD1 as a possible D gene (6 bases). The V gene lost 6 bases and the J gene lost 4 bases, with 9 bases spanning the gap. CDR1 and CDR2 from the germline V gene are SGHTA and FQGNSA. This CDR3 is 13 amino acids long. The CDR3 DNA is TGTGCCAGCAGGGACAGACCCACCGGGGAGCTGTTTTTT. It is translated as CASRDRPTGELFF.

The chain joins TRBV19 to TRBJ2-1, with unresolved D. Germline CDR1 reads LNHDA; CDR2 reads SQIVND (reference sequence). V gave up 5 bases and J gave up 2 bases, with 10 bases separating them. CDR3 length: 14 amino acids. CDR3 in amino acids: CASSLQAPYNEQFF. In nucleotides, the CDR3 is TGTGCCAGTAGTCTGCAGGCTCCCTACAATGAGCAGTTCTTC.

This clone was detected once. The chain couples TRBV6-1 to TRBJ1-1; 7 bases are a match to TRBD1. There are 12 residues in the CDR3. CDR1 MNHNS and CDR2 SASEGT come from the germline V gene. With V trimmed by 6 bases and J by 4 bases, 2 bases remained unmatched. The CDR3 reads CASRAGGTEAFF. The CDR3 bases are TGTGCCAGCAGAGCAGGGGGCACTGAAGCTTTCTTT.

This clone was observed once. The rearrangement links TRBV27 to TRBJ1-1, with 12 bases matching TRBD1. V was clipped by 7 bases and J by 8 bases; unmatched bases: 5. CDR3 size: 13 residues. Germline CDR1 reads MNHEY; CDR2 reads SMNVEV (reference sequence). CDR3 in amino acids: CASTYGTGGEAFF. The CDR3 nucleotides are TGTGCCAGCACCTATGGGACAGGGGGCGAAGCTTTCTTT.

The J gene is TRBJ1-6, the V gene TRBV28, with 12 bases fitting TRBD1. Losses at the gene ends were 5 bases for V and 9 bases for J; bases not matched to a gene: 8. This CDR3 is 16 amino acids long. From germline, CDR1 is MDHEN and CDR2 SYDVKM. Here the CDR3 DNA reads TGTGCCAGCAGTCCCCTCGGGACAGGGGGCAGTTCACCCCTCCACTTT. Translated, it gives CASSPLGTGGSSPLHF.

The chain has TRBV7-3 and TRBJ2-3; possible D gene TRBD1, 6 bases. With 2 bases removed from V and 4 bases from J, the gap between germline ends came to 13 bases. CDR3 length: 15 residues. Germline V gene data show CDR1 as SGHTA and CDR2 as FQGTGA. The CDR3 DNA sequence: TGTGCCAGCAGCTTAGGTAACAGGGCGTCAGATACGCAGTATTTT. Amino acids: CASSLGNRASDTQYF.

The CDR3 region has the DNA TGCAGCGTTGAACGAACAGGGGTTTACGATGAGCAGTTCTTC. It specifies CSVERTGVYDEQFF. V gene TRBV29-1 combines with J gene TRBJ2-1; 7 nucleotides agree with TRBD1. The ends lost 2 bases at V and 8 bases at J; junction bases unmatched: 9. The CDR3 spans 14 residues. Germline V lookup: CDR1 SQVTM, CDR2 ANQGSEA.

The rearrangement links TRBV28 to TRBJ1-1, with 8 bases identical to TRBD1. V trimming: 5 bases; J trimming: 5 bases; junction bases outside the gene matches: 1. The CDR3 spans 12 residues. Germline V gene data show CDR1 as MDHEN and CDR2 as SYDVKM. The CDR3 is CASSTGGTEAFF. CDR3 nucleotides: TGTGCCAGCAGTACAGGGGGGACTGAAGCTTTCTTT.

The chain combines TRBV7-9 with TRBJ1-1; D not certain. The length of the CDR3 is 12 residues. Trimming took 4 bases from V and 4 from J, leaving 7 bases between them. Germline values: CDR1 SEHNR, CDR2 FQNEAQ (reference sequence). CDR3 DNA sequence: TGTGCCAGCAGCTCTTTTAGCACTGAAGCTTTCTTT. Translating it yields CASSSFSTEAFF.

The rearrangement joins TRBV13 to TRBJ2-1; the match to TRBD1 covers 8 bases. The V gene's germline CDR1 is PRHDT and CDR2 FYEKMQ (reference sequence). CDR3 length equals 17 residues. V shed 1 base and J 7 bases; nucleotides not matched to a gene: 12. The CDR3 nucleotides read TGTGCCAGCAGCTTAGATCTGACAGGGGTGGGTAAGAATGAGCAGTTCTTC. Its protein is CASSLDLTGVGKNEQFF.

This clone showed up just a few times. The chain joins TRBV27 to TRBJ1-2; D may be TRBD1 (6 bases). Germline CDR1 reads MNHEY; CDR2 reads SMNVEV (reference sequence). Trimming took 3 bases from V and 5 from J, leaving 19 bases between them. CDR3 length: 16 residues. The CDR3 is CASSFYPRETGYGYTF. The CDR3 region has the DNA TGTGCCAGCAGTTTCTATCCCCGGGAAACAGGGTATGGCTACACCTTC.

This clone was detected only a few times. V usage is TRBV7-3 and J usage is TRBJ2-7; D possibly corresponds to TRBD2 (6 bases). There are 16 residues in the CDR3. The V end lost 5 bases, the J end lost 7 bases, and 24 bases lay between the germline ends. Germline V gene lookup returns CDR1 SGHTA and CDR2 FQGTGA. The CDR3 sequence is CASSPTPDYARGEQYF. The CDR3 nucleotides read TGTGCCAGCAGCCCGACCCCGGACTACGCCCGAGGAGAGCAGTACTTC.

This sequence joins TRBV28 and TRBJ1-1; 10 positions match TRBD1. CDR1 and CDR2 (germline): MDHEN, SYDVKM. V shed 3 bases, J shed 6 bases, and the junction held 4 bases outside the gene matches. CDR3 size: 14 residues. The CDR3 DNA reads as TGTGCCAGCAGTTTTGGGACAGGGGTAGCTGAAGCTTTCTTT. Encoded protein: CASSFGTGVAEAFF. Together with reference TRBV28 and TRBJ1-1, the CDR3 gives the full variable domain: DVKVTQSSRYLVKRTGEKVFLECVQDMDHENMFWYRQDPGLGLRLIYFSYDVKMKEKGDIPEGYSVSREKKERFSLILESASTNQTSMYLCASSFGTGVAEAFFGQGTRLTVV.

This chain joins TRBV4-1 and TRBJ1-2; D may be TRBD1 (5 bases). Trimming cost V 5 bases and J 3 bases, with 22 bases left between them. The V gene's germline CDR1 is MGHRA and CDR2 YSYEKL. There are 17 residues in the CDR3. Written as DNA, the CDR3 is TGCGCCAGCAGCTCACGCCATACAGGTCCCCCCTACTATGGCTACACCTTC. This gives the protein CASSSRHTGPPYYGYTF.